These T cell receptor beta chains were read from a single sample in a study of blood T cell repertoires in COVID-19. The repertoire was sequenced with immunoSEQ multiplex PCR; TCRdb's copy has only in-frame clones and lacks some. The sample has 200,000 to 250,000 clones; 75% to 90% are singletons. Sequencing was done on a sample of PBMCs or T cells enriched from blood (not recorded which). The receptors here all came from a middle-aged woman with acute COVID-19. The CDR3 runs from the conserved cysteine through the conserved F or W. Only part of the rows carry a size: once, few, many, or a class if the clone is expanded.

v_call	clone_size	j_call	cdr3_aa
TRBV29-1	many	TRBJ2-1	CSVHLSGQGAGREQFF
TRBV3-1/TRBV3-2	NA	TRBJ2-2	CASSQSGSNTGELFF
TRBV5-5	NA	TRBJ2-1	CASSFSGGASYNEQFF
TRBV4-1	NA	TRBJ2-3	CASSQDFSPFPHSSTDTQYF
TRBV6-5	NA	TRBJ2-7	CASSYSGGSYEQYF
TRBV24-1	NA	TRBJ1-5	CATATGGGAGNQPQHF
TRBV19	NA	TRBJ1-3	CASRRSIGNTIYF
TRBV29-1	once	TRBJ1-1	CSVLAGGNTEAFF
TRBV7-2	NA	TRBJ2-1	CASSLSGGAVVLQFF
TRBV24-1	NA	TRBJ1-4	CATSERRPTNEKLFF
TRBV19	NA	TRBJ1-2	CASSDQGRLNYGYTF
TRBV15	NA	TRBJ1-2	CATSRDRGGNYGYTF
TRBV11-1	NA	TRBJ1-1	CASSLPRQSTEAFF
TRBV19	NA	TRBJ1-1	CASSIVRDTEAFF
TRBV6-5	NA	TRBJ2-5	CASSLVGGETQYF
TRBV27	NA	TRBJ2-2	CASSDRIRLFF
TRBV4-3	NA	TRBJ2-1	CASSQTSRPSGEQFF
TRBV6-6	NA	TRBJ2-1	CASGAGGLGEQFF
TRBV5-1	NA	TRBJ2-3	CASSLIAGADTQYF
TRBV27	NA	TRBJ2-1	CASRVGQGSYNEQFF
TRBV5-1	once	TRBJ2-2	CASSPAGNTGELFF
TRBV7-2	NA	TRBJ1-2	CASSPTAGGRSYTF
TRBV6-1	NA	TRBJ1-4	CASSEYLQRSDEKLFF
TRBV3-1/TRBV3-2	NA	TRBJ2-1	CASSHPLAGDNEQFF
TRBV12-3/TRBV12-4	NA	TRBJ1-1	CASSLGHITKAFF
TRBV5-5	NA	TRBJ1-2	CASSRQVGYGYTF
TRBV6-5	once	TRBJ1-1	CASSYEGRTEAFF
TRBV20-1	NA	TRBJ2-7	CSASRTSGYSYEQYF
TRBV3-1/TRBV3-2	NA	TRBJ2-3	CASSQGLAGDTQYF
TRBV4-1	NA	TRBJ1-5	CASSQPMSQPQHF
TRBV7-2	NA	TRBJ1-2	CASTLGTGLTGGYTF
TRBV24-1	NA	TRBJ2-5	CATSDERGETQYF
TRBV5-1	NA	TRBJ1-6	CASSFRGTPLHF
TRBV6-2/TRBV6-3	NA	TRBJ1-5	CASSYKQGAGYNQPQHF
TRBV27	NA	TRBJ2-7	CASSGLAGGLYEQYF
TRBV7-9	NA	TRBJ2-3	CASTKPRLAGAGDAPDTQYF
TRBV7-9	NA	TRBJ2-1	CASSLVEQLYYNEQFF
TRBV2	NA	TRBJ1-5	CASSDGGRSNQPQHF
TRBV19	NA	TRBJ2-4	CASSNRGRRNIQYF
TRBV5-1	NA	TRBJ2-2	CASSLAPQGSFTGELFF
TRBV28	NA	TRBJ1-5	CASRITGFVQPQHF
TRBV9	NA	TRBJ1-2	CASSVALGQGIDGYTF
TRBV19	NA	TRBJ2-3	CASSLRQGRTDTQYF
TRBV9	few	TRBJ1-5	CASSAAGDQPQHF
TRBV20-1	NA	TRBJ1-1	CSVMNTEAFF